The entry below gives a single T cell receptor (beta chain) sequence along with its context. V gave up 9 bases and J gave up 4 bases; unmatched junction bases: 8. CDR3 length equals 13 residues. Germline V gives CDR1 SGHRS, CDR2 YFSETQ. The sample is drawn from a study of T cells in Graves' hyperthyroidism and ophthalmopathy. TCR beta CDR3 region amplification was performed from RNA transcripts. With the HTBI primer set, the TCR CDR3 went through a first round of RT-PCR. Via MiXCR, TCRdb re-called the multiplex PCR reads, giving one row per CDR3 protein. The top ten hold less than 40% of the sample, which has some 300,000 distinct CDR3 sequences, around a fifth seen once.

The sequence derives from a man aged 45-65 years with Graves' ophthalmopathy. The chain joins TRBV5-1 to TRBJ2-5; 8 positions match TRBD1. The material sequenced was blood. As DNA, the CDR3 is TGCGCCACCAGGTTCGGACAGGGAGAGACCCAGTACTTC. This codes for CATRFGQGETQYF.